A single sample gave rise to the 10 T cell receptor beta chains below, sequenced in a study of blood T cell repertoires in COVID-19. TCRdb keeps only in-frame clones here, not all; method: immunoSEQ multiplex PCR. In the table there are some 260,000 clones, 84% of which are singletons. The sample taken for sequencing was PBMCs or T cells enriched from blood (not recorded which). The source of these receptors is a man aged 30-40 years with acute COVID-19.

The gene calls are TRBV3-1 (or the pseudogene TRBV3-2) and TRBJ2-3, with 13 positions matching TRBD2. This CDR3 has 18 amino acids. Trimming cost V 3 bases and J 3 bases; bases outside gene matches: 9. Germline CDR1 reads LGHDT; CDR2 reads YNNKEL (reference sequence). CDR3 region: CASSHLGGTSGVTDTQYF. The CDR3 region has the DNA TGTGCCAGCAGCCACCTTGGGGGGACTAGCGGGGTTACAGATACGCAGTATTTT.

This sequence joins TRBV2 and TRBJ2-2; D is perhaps TRBD1 (6 bases). From germline, CDR1 is SNHLY and CDR2 FYNNEI. The CDR3 sequence is 16 residues long. V lost 4 bases to trimming and J lost 1 base, with 13 bases between them. CDR3 DNA: TGTGCCAGCAGTGTGGACAGCCCACTGAACACCGGGGAGCTGTTTTTT. It yields the protein CASSVDSPLNTGELFF.

V and J are TRBV6-2 or TRBV6-3 and TRBJ2-2; 8 bases are shared with TRBD2. Trimming removed 4 bases from V and 4 bases from J; junction bases left unmatched: 2. Germline V lookup: CDR1 MNHEY, CDR2 SVGEGT. This CDR3 spans 14 amino acids. CDR3 DNA sequence: TGTGCCAGCAGTTCGGGAGGGATCACCGGGGAGCTGTTTTTT. This translates into CASSSGGITGELFF.

This chain connects TRBV4-1 to TRBJ1-1, with D unclear. Between the trimmed V and J ends, which lost 5 bases and 7 bases, there was a span of 20 bases. The germline V gene encodes CDR1 MGHRA and CDR2 YSYEKL. This CDR3 is built from 15 residues. CDR3 sequence reads: CASSSPRQGSGEAFF. CDR3 sequence (DNA): TGCGCCAGCAGCTCACCCCGGCAAGGGAGTGGTGAAGCTTTCTTT.

J is TRBJ2-3 and V is TRBV10-3, with D perhaps matching TRBD1 (6 bases). CDR3 length: 15 residues. Germline V lookup: CDR1 ENHRY, CDR2 SYGVKD. V lost 10 bases and J 0 bases, leaving 17 bases between the germline ends. The CDR3 region has the DNA TGTGCCACCAAAAATGGGGGCCCAAGCACAGATACGCAGTATTTT. It codes for CATKNGGPSTDTQYF.

The chain employs TRBV20-1 and TRBJ1-2; D remains unclear. This CDR3 region has 11 residues. Germline CDR1 reads DFQATT; CDR2 reads SNEGSKA (reference sequence). Trimming stripped 6 bases from V and 4 bases from J, with 9 bases between. The CDR3 protein is CSARPGYGYTF. For the CDR3, the DNA is TGCAGTGCAAGACCGGGCTATGGCTACACCTTC.

The CDR3 loop reads CASSPQAGKETQYF. The CDR3 nucleotides are TGTGCCAGTAGTCCCCAGGCAGGTAAAGAGACCCAGTACTTC. The V call is TRBV19, the J call TRBJ2-5; no reliable D call. This CDR3 is 14 amino acids long. Trimming removed 5 bases at V and 3 bases at J, with 13 bases between. Germline lookup yields CDR1 LNHDA and CDR2 SQIVND (reference sequence).

The chain has TRBV20-1 and TRBJ1-6; 7 bases line up with TRBD1. The CDR3 is 11 residues long. Per germline, CDR1 DFQATT and CDR2 SNEGSKA (reference sequence). J was trimmed by 16 bases and V by 5 bases; bases with no gene match: 8. The CDR3 DNA follows: TGCAGTGCTCCCGACAGGGAGAGACTCCACTTT. Encoded protein: CSAPDRERLHF.

The chain is built from TRBV7-9 and TRBJ2-1, with D tentatively TRBD1 (6 bases). V dropped 5 bases and J dropped 2 bases, with 10 bases sitting between them. Germline CDR1 and CDR2: SEHNR and FQNEAQ (reference sequence). The CDR3 is made up of 14 amino acids. DNA for the CDR3: TGTGCCAGCAGCCACAGGGCTACCTACAATGAGCAGTTCTTC. It codes for CASSHRATYNEQFF.

The gene calls are TRBV11-2 and TRBJ1-2, with TRBD1 identical over 7 bases. Per germline, CDR1 SGHAT and CDR2 FQNNGV. The CDR3 loop spans 14 amino acids. J was trimmed by 4 bases and V by 5 bases; bases with no gene match: 7. The CDR3 DNA is TGTGCCAGCAGCGCCGAAGGGGACAGCTATGGCTACACCTTC. This translates into CASSAEGDSYGYTF.